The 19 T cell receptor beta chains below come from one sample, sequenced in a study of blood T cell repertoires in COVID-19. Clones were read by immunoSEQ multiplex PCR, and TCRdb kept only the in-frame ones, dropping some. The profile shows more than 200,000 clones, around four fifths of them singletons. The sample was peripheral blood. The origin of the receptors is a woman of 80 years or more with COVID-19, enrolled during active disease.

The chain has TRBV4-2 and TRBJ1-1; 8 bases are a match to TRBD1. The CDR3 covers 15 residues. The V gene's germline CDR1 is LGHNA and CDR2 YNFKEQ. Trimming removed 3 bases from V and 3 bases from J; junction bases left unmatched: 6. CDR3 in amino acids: CASSQTGERDTEAFF. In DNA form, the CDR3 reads TGTGCCAGCAGCCAGACAGGGGAGAGGGACACTGAAGCTTTCTTT.

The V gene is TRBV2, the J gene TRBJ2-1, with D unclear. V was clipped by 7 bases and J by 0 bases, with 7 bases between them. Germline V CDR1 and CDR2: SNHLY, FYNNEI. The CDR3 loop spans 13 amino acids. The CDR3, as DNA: TGTGCCAGCATGAGGAGCTCCTACAATGAGCAGTTCTTC. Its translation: CASMRSSYNEQFF. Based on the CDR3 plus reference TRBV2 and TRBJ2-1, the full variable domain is EPEVTQTPSHQVTQMGQEVILRCVPISNHLYFYWYRQILGQKVEFLVSFYNNEISEKSEIFDDQFSVERPDGSNFTLKIRSTKLEDSAMYFCASMRSSYNEQFFGPGTRLTVL.

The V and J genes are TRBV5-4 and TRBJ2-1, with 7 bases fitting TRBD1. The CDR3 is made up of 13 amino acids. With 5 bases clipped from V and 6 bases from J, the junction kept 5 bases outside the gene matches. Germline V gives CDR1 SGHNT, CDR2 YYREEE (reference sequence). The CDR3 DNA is TGTGCCAGCAGTTTTTCAGGGGGCAATGAGCAGTTCTTC. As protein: CASSFSGGNEQFF.

CDR3 DNA sequence: TGCGCCAGCAGTCAGGACAGGGGGCTTGAAAAACTGTTTTTT. Translated, it gives CASSQDRGLEKLFF. The chain recombines TRBV5-1 with TRBJ1-4; 11 nucleotides match TRBD1. The CDR3 loop spans 14 amino acids. The V and J ends lost 5 bases and 7 bases, in that order; junction bases with no gene match: 4. CDR1 SGHRS and CDR2 YFSETQ come from the germline V gene.

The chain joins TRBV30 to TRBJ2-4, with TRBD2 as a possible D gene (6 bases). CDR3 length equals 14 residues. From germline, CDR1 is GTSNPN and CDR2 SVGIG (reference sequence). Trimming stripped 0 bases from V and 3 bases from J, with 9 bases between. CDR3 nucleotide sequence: TGTGCCTGGAGTGTAAGCGGGCTCAAAAACATTCAGTACTTC. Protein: CAWSVSGLKNIQYF.

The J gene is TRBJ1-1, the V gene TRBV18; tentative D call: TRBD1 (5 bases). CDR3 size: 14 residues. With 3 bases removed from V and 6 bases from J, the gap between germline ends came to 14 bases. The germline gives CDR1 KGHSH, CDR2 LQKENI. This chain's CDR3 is CASSPSQGWSEAFF. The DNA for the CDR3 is TGTGCCAGCTCACCCTCCCAGGGTTGGTCTGAAGCTTTCTTT.

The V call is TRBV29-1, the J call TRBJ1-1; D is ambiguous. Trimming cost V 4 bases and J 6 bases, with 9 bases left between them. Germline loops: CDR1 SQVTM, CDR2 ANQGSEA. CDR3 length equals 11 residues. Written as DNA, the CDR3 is TGCAGCGTTGGAGGGTTAGCTGAAGCTTTCTTT. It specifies CSVGGLAEAFF.

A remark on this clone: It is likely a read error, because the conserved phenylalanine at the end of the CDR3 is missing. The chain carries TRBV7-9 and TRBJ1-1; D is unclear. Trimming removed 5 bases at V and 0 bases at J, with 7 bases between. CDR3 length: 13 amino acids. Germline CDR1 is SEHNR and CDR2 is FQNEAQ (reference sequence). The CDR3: CASSRRVNTEAFL. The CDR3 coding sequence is TGTGCCAGCAGCCGCCGGGTGAACACTGAAGCTTTCCTT.

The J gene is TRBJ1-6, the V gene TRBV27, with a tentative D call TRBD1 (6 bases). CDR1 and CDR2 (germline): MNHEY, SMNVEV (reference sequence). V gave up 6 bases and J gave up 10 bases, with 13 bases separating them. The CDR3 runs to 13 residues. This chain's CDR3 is CASRPTGKSPLHF. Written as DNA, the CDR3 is TGTGCCAGCAGGCCCACAGGGAAGTCACCCCTCCACTTT.

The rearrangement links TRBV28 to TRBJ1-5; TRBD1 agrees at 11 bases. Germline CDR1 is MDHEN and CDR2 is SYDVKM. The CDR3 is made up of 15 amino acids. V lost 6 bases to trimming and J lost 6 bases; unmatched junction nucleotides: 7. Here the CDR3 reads CASSQAGTGGQPQHF. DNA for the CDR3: TGTGCCAGCAGCCAAGCCGGGACAGGGGGTCAGCCCCAGCATTTT.

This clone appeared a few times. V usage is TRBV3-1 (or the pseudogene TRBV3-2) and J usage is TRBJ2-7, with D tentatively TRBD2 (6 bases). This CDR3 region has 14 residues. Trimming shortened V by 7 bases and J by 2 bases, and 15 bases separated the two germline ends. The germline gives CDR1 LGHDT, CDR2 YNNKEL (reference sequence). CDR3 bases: TGTGCCAGCACCCGAGGAGGGGCCACCTACGAGCAGTACTTC. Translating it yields CASTRGGATYEQYF.

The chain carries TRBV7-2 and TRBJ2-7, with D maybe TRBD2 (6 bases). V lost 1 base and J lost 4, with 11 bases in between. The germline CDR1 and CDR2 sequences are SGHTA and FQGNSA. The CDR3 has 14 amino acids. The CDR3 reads CASSLGGSGYEQYF. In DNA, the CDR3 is TGTGCCAGCAGCTTAGGAGGCAGCGGGTACGAGCAGTACTTC.

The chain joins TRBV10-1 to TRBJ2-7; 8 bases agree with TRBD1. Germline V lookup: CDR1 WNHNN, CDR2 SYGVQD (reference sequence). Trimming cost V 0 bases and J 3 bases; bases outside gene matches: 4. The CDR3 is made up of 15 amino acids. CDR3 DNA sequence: TGCGCCAGCAGTGAGTCAGTAGGACAGGGCTACGAGCAGTACTTC. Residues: CASSESVGQGYEQYF.

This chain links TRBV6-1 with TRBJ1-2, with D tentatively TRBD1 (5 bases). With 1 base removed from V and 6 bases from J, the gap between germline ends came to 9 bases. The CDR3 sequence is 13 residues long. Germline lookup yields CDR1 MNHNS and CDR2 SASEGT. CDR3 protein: CASSEGGEDGYTF. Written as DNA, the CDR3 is TGTGCCAGCAGTGAAGGGGGGGAGGATGGCTACACCTTC.

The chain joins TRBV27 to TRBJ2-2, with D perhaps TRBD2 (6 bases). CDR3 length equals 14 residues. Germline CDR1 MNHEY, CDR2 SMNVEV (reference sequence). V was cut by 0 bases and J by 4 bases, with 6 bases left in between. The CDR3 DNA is TGTGCCAGCAGTTTATCCGGGGGCACCGGGGAGCTGTTTTTT. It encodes CASSLSGGTGELFF.

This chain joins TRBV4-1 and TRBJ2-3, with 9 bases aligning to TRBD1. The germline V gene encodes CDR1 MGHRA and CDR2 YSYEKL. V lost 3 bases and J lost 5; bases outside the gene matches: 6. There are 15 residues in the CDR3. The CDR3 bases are TGCGCCAGCAGCCAGATTGGGACAGGGCAAGATACGCAGTATTTT. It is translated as CASSQIGTGQDTQYF.

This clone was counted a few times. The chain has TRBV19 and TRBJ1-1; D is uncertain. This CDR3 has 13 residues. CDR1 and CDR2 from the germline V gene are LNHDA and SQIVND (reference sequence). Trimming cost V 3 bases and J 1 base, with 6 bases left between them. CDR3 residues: CASSISENTEAFF. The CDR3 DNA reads TGTGCCAGTAGTATTTCAGAGAACACTGAAGCTTTCTTT.

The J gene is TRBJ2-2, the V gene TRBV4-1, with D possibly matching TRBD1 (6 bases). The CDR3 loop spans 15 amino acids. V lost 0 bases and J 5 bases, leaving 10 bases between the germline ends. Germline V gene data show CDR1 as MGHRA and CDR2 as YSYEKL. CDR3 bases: TGCGCCAGCAGCCAAGACCGGACAGTTACCGGGGAGCTGTTTTTT. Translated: CASSQDRTVTGELFF.

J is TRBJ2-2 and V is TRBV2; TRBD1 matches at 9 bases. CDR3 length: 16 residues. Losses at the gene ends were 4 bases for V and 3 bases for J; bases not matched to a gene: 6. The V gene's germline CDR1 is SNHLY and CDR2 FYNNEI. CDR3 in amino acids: CASSVGTGPYTGELFF. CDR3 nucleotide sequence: TGTGCCAGCAGTGTCGGGACAGGGCCCTACACCGGGGAGCTGTTTTTT.